These 6 T cell receptor beta chains were sequenced from one sample in a study of memory CD4+ T cells and cytomegalovirus serostatus. Single viable CD3+CD4+CD8-CD45RO+ cells were sorted as the memory CD4+ T cells. The assay was immunoSEQ multiplex PCR, and TCRdb's table has in-frame clones only and misses some. The table lists about 82,000 clones, 80% of them singletons. The specimen was memory CD4+ T cells from blood. Receptors were obtained from an adult in good health and CMV-seronegative.

The genes are TRBV5-4 and TRBJ1-4; a weak D match, TRBD1 (5 bases). The germline V and J ends were trimmed by 4 bases and 7 bases, with 17 bases remaining between them. The CDR3 sequence is 15 residues long. The V gene's germline CDR1 is SGHNT and CDR2 YYREEE (reference sequence). The DNA of the CDR3 is TGTGCCAGCAGCAATTCGGGGACGAGGTCTGAAAAACTGTTTTTT. The encoded protein is CASSNSGTRSEKLFF.

The rearrangement uses TRBV11-2 and TRBJ1-1; possible D gene TRBD1, 6 bases. CDR3 length: 15 amino acids. The germline V gene has CDR1 SGHAT and CDR2 FQNNGV. The V end lost 7 bases, the J end lost 3 bases, and 18 bases lay between the germline ends. CDR3 loop: CASNPLRGIDTEAFF. In DNA, the CDR3 is TGTGCCAGCAACCCTCTGAGGGGGATTGACACTGAAGCTTTCTTT.

Concerning this clone: The junction departs from germline at one end; a sequencing error may be responsible. J is TRBJ2-1 and V is TRBV7-7; the match to TRBD2 covers 10 bases. The CDR3 is 16 amino acids. In germline, CDR1 is SSHAT, CDR2 FNYEAQ (reference sequence). The CDR3 DNA reads as TGTGCTAGCAGCTTAGAACCTAGCGGGGGTTACAATGAGCAGTTCTTC. Its translation is CASSLEPSGGYNEQFF.

There are a few counts of this clone. The gene calls are TRBV29-1 and TRBJ1-1; no clear D. This CDR3 contains 13 residues. In germline, CDR1 is SQVTM, CDR2 ANQGSEA. Trimming took off 6 bases at V and 1 base at J, with 12 bases between the two ends. This CDR3 is CSVRWGGNTEAFF. The CDR3 nucleotides are TGCAGCGTCCGTTGGGGAGGGAACACTGAAGCTTTCTTT.

CDR3 region: CAITSGQSYGYTF. The CDR3 DNA reads as TGTGCCATCACCTCTGGACAGAGCTATGGCTACACCTTC. The chain carries TRBV10-3 and TRBJ1-2; D may be TRBD1 (6 bases). The CDR3 spans 13 residues. The V end was cut by 7 bases, the J end by 4 bases, with 13 bases between. Germline values: CDR1 ENHRY, CDR2 SYGVKD.

The V call is TRBV6-6, the J call TRBJ2-2, with TRBD1 matching 7 bases. The CDR3 length is 13 residues. CDR1 is MNHNY and CDR2 is SVGAGI in the germline V gene (reference sequence). The DNA for the CDR3 is TGTGCGACCGGGACAGCTAACACCGGGGAGCTGTTTTTT. Its protein product is CATGTANTGELFF.